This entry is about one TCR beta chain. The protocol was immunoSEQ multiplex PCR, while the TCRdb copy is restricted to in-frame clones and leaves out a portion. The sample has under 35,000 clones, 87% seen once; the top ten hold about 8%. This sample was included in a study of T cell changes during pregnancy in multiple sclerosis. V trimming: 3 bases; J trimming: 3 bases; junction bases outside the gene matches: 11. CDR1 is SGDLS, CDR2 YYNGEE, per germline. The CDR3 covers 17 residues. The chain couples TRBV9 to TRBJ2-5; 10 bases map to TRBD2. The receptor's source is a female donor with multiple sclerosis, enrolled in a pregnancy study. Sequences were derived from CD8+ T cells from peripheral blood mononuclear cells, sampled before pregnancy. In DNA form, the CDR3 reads TGTGCCAGCAGCGCCCTCGGAACTAGCGGGAAAAAAGAGACCCAGTACTTC. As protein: CASSALGTSGKKETQYF.